This is a list of T cell receptor beta chains from one sample in a study of response to subunit inactivated influenza vaccine. A single record per CDR3 protein comes from TCRdb applying MiXCR to the RT-PCR reads. The sample holds over 450,000 distinct CDR3 sequences, 10% to 15% seen once. Sample: PBMCs from blood, taken 35 to 45 days after vaccination. These receptor sequences come from a man aged 50 or older who received an inactivated influenza vaccine. Both conserved end residues are part of each CDR3. The D gene is left open where the match is weak. Clone size is given for some rows only: seen once, a few or many times, or a class if the clone is expanded.

D: .
J: TRBJ2-7
size: .
V: TRBV6-6
CDR3: CASSYAASYEQYF
DNA: TGTGCCAGCAGTTACGCAGCGTCCTACGAGCAGTACTTC

D: .
J: TRBJ1-1
size: many
V: TRBV15
CDR3: CATRSPPVENTEAFF
DNA: TGTGCCACCAGGTCCCCTCCGGTAGAGAACACTGAAGCTTTCTTT

D: TRBD1
J: TRBJ2-7
size: many
V: TRBV4-3
CDR3: CASSKDRLSYEQYF
DNA: TGCGCCAGCAGCAAGGACAGGCTGTCCTACGAGCAGTACTTC

D: TRBD2
J: TRBJ2-3
size: many
V: TRBV12-3/TRBV12-4
CDR3: CASNPGLAGGRDTQYF
DNA: TGTGCCAGCAACCCGGGACTAGCGGGGGGGCGCGATACGCAGTATTTT

D: TRBD1
J: TRBJ1-2
size: many
V: TRBV29-1
CDR3: CSVYPGGSGYTF
DNA: TGCAGCGTTTACCCAGGGGGCAGTGGCTACACCTTC

D: TRBD1
J: TRBJ1-1
size: few
V: TRBV7-9
CDR3: CASSPRVGQGIPEAFF
DNA: TGTGCCAGCAGCCCCCGGGTGGGACAGGGAATTCCTGAAGCTTTCTTT

D: .
J: TRBJ1-1
size: .
V: TRBV20-1
CDR3: CSAPRTVMNTEAFF
DNA: TGCAGTGCTCCCCGGACAGTCATGAACACTGAAGCTTTCTTT

D: .
J: TRBJ2-3
size: .
V: TRBV18
CDR3: CASSPRAQVDTQYF
DNA: TGTGCCAGCTCACCTAGGGCCCAGGTAGATACGCAGTATTTT

D: .
J: TRBJ2-3
size: many
V: TRBV13
CDR3: CASSLYTGSGSEYF
DNA: TGTGCCAGCAGCTTGTATACGGGGAGCGGTTCAGAGTATTTT

D: .
J: TRBJ2-2
size: many
V: TRBV12-3/TRBV12-4
CDR3: CASSDARNTGELFF
DNA: TGTGCCAGCAGCGACGCCAGGAACACCGGGGAGCTGTTTTTT